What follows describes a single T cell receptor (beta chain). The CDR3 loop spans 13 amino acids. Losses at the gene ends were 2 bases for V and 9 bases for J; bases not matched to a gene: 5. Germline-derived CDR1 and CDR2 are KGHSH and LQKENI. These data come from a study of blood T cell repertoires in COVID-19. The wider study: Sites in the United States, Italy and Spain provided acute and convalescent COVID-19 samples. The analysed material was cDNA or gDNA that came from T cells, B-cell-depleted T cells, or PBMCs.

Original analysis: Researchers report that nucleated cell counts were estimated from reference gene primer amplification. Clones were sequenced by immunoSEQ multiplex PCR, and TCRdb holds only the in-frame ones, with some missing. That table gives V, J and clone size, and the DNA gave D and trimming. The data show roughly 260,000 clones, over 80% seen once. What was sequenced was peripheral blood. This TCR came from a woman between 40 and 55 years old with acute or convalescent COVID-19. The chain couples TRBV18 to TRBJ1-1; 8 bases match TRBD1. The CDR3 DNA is TGTGCCAGCTCACCAGCCAGGGGGCGTCAAGCTTTCTTT. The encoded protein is CASSPARGRQAFF.